This T cell receptor (beta chain) was found in a study of spatial heterogeneity in lung cancer. Background on the study: At a median of roughly two years after resection, follow-up PBMC samples were sequenced when available.

Per germline, CDR1 DFQATT and CDR2 SNEGSKA (reference sequence). Trimming cost V 0 bases and J 9 bases, with 15 bases left between them. CDR3 size: 14 residues. Comments on this clonotype: Its specificity is unknown.

Study-wide results and caveats: There were more appearances of ubiquitous expanded tumor TCRs in blood at resection than at follow-up.

The time point: blood at routine non-recurrence follow-up after resection. Sequencing of whole RNA from tumor, nontumor lung or frozen PBMC involved no sorting. Via MiXCR, TCRdb re-called the 5' RACE reads, giving one row per CDR3 protein. Among over 95,000 distinct CDR3 sequences, 10% to 12% were seen once, and the ten largest hold less than 25%. This sequence originates from a female donor with early-stage non-small cell lung cancer. Sequencing used PBMCs, obtained at follow-up. V and J are TRBV20-1 and TRBJ1-5; weak D call: TRBD1 (6 bases). The CDR3 region has the DNA TGCAGTGCTAGAGATGTGGACAGCATTTCGCCCCAGCATTTT. Protein: CSARDVDSISPQHF.